Each of the 19 T cell receptor beta chains below was sequenced from the same sample in a study of T cell repertoires in cytomegalovirus infection. MiXCR, applied by TCRdb to the reads, yields one record per CDR3 protein. Among approximately 770,000 distinct CDR3 sequences, 25% to 35% were seen once, and the ten largest hold about an eighth. The antigens for these receptors are not known. The specimen comprised cultured CD8+ T cells from PBMCs, sampled from culture after CMV antigen stimulation. The receptors were sampled from a human donor in good health (CMV status not recorded). Some clones in this sample may be carry-over from other donors' samples.

This clonotype was seen at least ten times. Its ends do not fully match the called genes, so a read error is possible. This chain links TRBV5-1 with TRBJ1-1, with TRBD1 matching 12 bases. Germline CDR1 and CDR2: SGHRS and YFSETQ. The CDR3 totals 14 residues. The CDR3 is CASSPGQGATEAFF. The CDR3 DNA reads as TGTGCCAGCAGCCCGGGACAGGGGGCGACTGAAGCTTTCTTT.

The rearrangement links TRBV27 to TRBJ2-1; 7 bases align to TRBD2. With 6 bases clipped from V and 8 bases from J, the junction kept 13 bases outside the gene matches. This CDR3 is built from 15 residues. The germline gives CDR1 MNHEY, CDR2 SMNVEV (reference sequence). For the CDR3, the DNA is TGTGCCAGCAGCCCCCTGGTCTTGGGGAGGGATGAGCAGTTCTTC. Amino acids: CASSPLVLGRDEQFF.

This clonotype appeared a single time. This rearrangement joins TRBV7-9 to TRBJ1-2; a weak D match, TRBD1 (6 bases). The ends were cut back, 4 bases at V and 1 base at J, with 13 bases in the middle. The CDR3 is 15 amino acids. CDR1 and CDR2 (germline): SEHNR, FQNEAQ (reference sequence). For the CDR3, the DNA is TGTGCCAGCAGCTCTTCGGACAGTATTAACTATGGCTACACCTTC. Its protein is CASSSSDSINYGYTF.

This chain connects TRBV28 to TRBJ1-1, with D uncertain. Germline loops: CDR1 MDHEN, CDR2 SYDVKM. The CDR3 is 14 residues long. Between the trimmed V and J ends, which lost 2 bases and 1 base, there was a span of 8 bases. DNA for the CDR3: TGTGCCAGCAGTTTACACAACAAGAACACTGAAGCTTTCTTT. This gives the protein CASSLHNKNTEAFF.

J is TRBJ1-1 and V is TRBV3-1, with 7 bases aligning to TRBD1. Trimming cost V 3 bases and J 4 bases; bases outside gene matches: 8. CDR1 LGHDT and CDR2 YNNKEL come from the germline V gene (reference sequence). The CDR3 contains 15 residues. In DNA, the CDR3 is TGTGCCAGCAGCCATTCGGGACAGATCAGCACTGAAGCTTTCTTT. Translation: CASSHSGQISTEAFF.

CDR3 DNA: TGCGCCAGCAGTGAGGTGGGCAGCGTTGCAGATACGCAGTATTTT. It codes for CASSEVGSVADTQYF. The chain links TRBV10-1 to TRBJ2-3; D ambiguous. The CDR3 spans 15 residues. Germline V gene data show CDR1 as WNHNN and CDR2 as SYGVQD (reference sequence). V was shortened by 2 bases and J by 4 bases, with 13 bases between the two germline ends.

The chain recombines TRBV5-1 with TRBJ2-5; 10 nucleotides line up with TRBD1. J gave up 0 bases and V 4 bases, and 6 bases lay outside the gene matches. The germline V gene encodes CDR1 SGHRS and CDR2 YFSETQ. The length of the CDR3 is 16 residues. The CDR3 region is CASSVPGQGYQETQYF. DNA for the CDR3: TGCGCCAGCAGCGTGCCGGGACAGGGGTACCAAGAGACCCAGTACTTC.

The chain carries TRBV27 and TRBJ2-1; 11 positions agree with TRBD2. This CDR3 has 18 amino acids. Per germline, CDR1 MNHEY and CDR2 SMNVEV (reference sequence). The J segment lost 3 bases and the V segment lost 2 bases, leaving 9 bases of the junction unmatched. The CDR3 DNA is TGTGCCAGCAGTTTAGCCTCCCCCCTAGCGGGGGGCTACAATGAGCAGTTCTTC. This sequence encodes CASSLASPLAGGYNEQFF.

The CDR3: CASQGYEQYV. In DNA, the CDR3 is TGTGCCAGTCAGGGATACGAGCAGTACGTC. V is TRBV2 and J is TRBJ2-7, with D perhaps matching TRBD1 (5 bases). Germline V CDR1 and CDR2: SNHLY, FYNNEI. This CDR3 has 10 residues. V was trimmed by 9 bases and J by 4 bases, leaving 7 bases between them.

The V gene is TRBV6-2 or TRBV6-3, the J gene TRBJ1-1; D is unclear. CDR3 length equals 11 residues. CDR1 MNHEY and CDR2 SVGEGT come from the germline V gene. The V gene lost 8 bases and the J gene lost 10 bases, with 14 bases spanning the gap. The CDR3 sequence is CASGNQPTAFF. The CDR3 nucleotides are TGTGCCAGCGGAAATCAACCAACAGCTTTCTTT.

This clonotype has a handful of counts. The chain carries TRBV29-1 and TRBJ1-4; 9 positions agree with TRBD1. Germline CDR1 is SQVTM and CDR2 is ANQGSEA. V gave up 6 bases and J gave up 8 bases; unmatched junction bases: 7. The CDR3 consists of 13 residues. CDR3 protein: CSVETGGREKLFF. As DNA, the CDR3 is TGCAGCGTGGAAACAGGGGGCAGGGAAAAACTGTTTTTT.

The chain links TRBV7-8 to TRBJ2-5, with TRBD1 as a possible D gene (5 bases). Germline assignment: CDR1 SGHVS and CDR2 FQNEAQ. The CDR3 length is 15 residues. The V gene lost 5 bases and the J gene lost 5 bases, with 18 bases spanning the gap. This chain's CDR3 is CASSRLGRQRETQYF. The CDR3 nucleotides are TGTGCCAGCAGCCGACTGGGGCGGCAGAGGGAGACCCAGTACTTC.

The chain joins TRBV15 to TRBJ2-5, with 13 positions matching TRBD2. With 1 base clipped from V and 4 bases from J, the junction kept 0 bases outside the gene matches. This CDR3 comprises 15 residues. The germline V gene has CDR1 LNHNV and CDR2 YYDKDF (reference sequence). The CDR3 spells CATSRGLAGGETQYF. The DNA of the CDR3 is TGTGCCACCAGCAGAGGACTAGCGGGGGGAGAGACCCAGTACTTC.

V is TRBV4-1 and J is TRBJ2-7; 11 nucleotides align to TRBD2. Germline V gives CDR1 MGHRA, CDR2 YSYEKL. V lost 1 base and J lost 4; bases outside the gene matches: 9. This CDR3 contains 17 residues. CDR3 loop: CASSQGGATSGVYEQYF. In DNA, the CDR3 is TGCGCCAGCAGCCAAGGGGGGGCGACTAGCGGGGTATACGAGCAGTACTTC.

The genes are TRBV6-2 or TRBV6-3 and TRBJ1-5, with D maybe TRBD1 (5 bases). The V end was cut by 0 bases, the J end by 6 bases, with 12 bases between. CDR1 and CDR2 (germline): MNHEY, SVGEGT. The CDR3 sequence is 15 residues long. The CDR3 region is CASSYSKGLCQPQHF. The DNA of the CDR3 is TGTGCCAGCAGTTACTCGAAGGGGCTATGTCAGCCCCAGCATTTT.

This clonotype turned up a few times. The gene calls are TRBV12-3 or TRBV12-4 and TRBJ1-5; TRBD1 might be the D (6 bases). Trimming took off 4 bases at V and 1 base at J, with 8 bases between the two ends. The CDR3 contains 14 residues. The chain's CDR3 is CASSWGQSNQPQHF. In nucleotides, the CDR3 is TGTGCCAGCAGTTGGGGACAAAGCAATCAGCCCCAGCATTTT.

As concerns this clonotype: A far larger clone is one nucleotide away, so this likely arose from a read error. The chain is built from TRBV7-6 and TRBJ2-1; 10 bases line up with TRBD1. Per germline, CDR1 SGHVS and CDR2 FNYEAQ. Germline trimming cut 3 bases from V and 10 bases from J; bases unmatched to any gene: 3. This CDR3 is built from 13 residues. As DNA, the CDR3 is TGTGCCAGCAGCTTGACAGGGGGCAAGGAGCAGTTCTTC. Protein sequence: CASSLTGGKEQFF.

This clonotype has a handful of counts. The chain uses TRBV29-1 and TRBJ1-5, with 9 bases aligning to TRBD1. V dropped 5 bases and J dropped 6; count of bases not matched to a gene: 2. CDR1 is SQVTM and CDR2 is ANQGSEA in the germline V gene. CDR3 length equals 12 residues. CDR3 residues: CSVLDRGQPQHF. The CDR3 bases are TGCAGCGTTTTGGACAGGGGTCAGCCCCAGCATTTT.

CDR3 coding DNA: TGTGCCAGCAGTACCCCGGGACAGGCGTTCTATGGCTACACCTTC. It codes for CASSTPGQAFYGYTF. This sequence joins TRBV27 and TRBJ1-2, with 8 positions matching TRBD1. This CDR3 region has 15 residues. Per the germline V gene, CDR1 is MNHEY and CDR2 is SMNVEV (reference sequence). V shed 5 bases, J shed 4 bases, and the junction held 9 bases outside the gene matches.